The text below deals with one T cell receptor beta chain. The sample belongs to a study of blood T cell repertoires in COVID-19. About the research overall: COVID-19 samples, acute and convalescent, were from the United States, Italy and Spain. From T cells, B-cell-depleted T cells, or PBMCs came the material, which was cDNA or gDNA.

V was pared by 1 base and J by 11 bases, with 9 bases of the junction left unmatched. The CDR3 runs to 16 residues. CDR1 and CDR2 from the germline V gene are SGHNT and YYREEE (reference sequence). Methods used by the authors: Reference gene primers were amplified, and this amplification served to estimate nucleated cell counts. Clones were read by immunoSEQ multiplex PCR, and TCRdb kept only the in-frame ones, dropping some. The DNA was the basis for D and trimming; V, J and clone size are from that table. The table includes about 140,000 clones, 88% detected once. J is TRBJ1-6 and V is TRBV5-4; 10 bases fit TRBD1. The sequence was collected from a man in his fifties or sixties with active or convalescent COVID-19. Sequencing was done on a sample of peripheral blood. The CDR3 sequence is CASSLTGQGKSAPLHF. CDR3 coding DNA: TGTGCCAGCAGCTTGACGGGACAGGGGAAGTCTGCACCCCTCCACTTT.